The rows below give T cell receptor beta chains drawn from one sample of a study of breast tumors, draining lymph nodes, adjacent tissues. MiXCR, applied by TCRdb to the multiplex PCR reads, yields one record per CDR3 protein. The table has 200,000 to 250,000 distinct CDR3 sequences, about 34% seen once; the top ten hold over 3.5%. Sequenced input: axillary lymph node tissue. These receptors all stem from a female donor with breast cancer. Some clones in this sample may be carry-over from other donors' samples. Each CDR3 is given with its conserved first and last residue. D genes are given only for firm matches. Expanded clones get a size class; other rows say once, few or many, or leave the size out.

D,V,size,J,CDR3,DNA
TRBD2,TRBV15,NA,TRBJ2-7,CATSTASALAGEQYF,TGTGCCACCAGCACCGCATCGGCCCTAGCGGGGGAGCAGTACTTC
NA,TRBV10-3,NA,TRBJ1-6,CAISEFPFHF,TGTGCCATCAGTGAGTTTCCCTTCCACTTT
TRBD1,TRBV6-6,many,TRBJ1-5,CASSYPPQGYSNQPQHF,TGTGCCAGCAGTTACCCACCACAGGGGTACAGCAATCAGCCCCAGCATTTT
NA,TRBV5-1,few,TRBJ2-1,CASSPPQVLTYNEQFF,TGCGCCAGCAGCCCCCCCCAGGTCCTGACCTACAATGAGCAGTTCTTC
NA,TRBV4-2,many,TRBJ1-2,CASSQDEQNYGYTF,TGTGCCAGCAGCCAAGACGAACAAAACTATGGCTACACCTTC
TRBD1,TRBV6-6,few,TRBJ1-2,CASSRGQGTGYTF,TGTGCCAGCAGTCGAGGACAGGGGACAGGCTACACCTTC
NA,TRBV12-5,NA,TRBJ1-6,CASGLGAFNSPLHF,TGTGCTAGTGGTTTGGGGGCCTTCAATTCACCCCTCCACTTT
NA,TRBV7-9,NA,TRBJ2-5,CASSRQETQETQYF,TGTGCCAGCTCGCGACAGGAGACGCAAGAGACCCAGTACTTC
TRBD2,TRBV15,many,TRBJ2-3,CATSSQNSGGRHTQYF,TGTGCCACCAGCAGTCAAAATAGCGGGGGTAGGCATACGCAGTATTTT
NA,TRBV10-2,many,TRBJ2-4,CASSESRFAGQYF,TGCGCCAGCAGTGAGTCGAGGTTTGCGGGGCAGTACTTC
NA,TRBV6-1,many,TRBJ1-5,CASSEYRGLGQPQHF,TGTGCCAGCAGTGAATATCGAGGGCTAGGTCAGCCCCAGCATTTT
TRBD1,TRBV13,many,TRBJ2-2,CASSQIGTGVEVNTGELFF,TGTGCCAGCAGCCAGATCGGGACAGGGGTCGAAGTGAACACCGGGGAGCTGTTTTTT
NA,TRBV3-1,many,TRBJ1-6,CASSPDRSISSYNSPLHF,TGTGCCAGCAGCCCCGACAGGAGCATAAGCTCCTATAATTCACCCCTCCACTTT
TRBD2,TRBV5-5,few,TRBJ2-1,CASSLRSGGDNEQFF,TGTGCCAGCAGCCTGCGTAGCGGGGGGGACAATGAGCAGTTCTTC
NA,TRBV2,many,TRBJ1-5,CASSGYRGGDQPQHF,TGTGCCAGCAGTGGGTACAGAGGAGGAGATCAGCCCCAGCATTTT